This is a list of T cell receptor beta chains from one sample in a study of blood T cell repertoires in COVID-19. Some clones are missing from TCRdb's copy, which holds only in-frame ones; the method was immunoSEQ multiplex PCR. The sample holds tens of thousands of clones, 87% seen once. Sequenced sample: peripheral blood. These receptors were taken from a man aged 55 to 69 with active COVID-19. Each CDR3 is given with its conserved first and last residue. The D gene is left open where the match is weak. Expanded clones are given a class, and other clones once, few, many or no size at all.

>TRBJ2-1|.|TRBD2|TRBV2
TGTGCCAGCAGTGTACTAGCGGGAGTGGCTGAGCAGTTCTTC
CASSVLAGVAEQFF
>TRBJ2-7|.|TRBD1|TRBV28
TGTGCCAGCAGAGGGGCCTACCGGGACAGATACTACGAGCAGTACTTC
CASRGAYRDRYYEQYF
>TRBJ2-3|.|.|TRBV10-3
TGTGCCATCAGTGAGCGAGGAGATACGCAGTATTTT
CAISERGDTQYF
>TRBJ1-2|few|.|TRBV5-1
TGCGCCAGCAGCTTGGAAGGGGGCTATGGCTACACCTTC
CASSLEGGYGYTF
>TRBJ1-6|.|.|TRBV19
TGTGCCAGTAAGCCTGGGGCAGCGAGCTCCTATAATTCACCCCTCCACTTT
CASKPGAASSYNSPLHF
>TRBJ1-1|once|TRBD1|TRBV30
TGTGCCTGGAGTGTACCCAGTTACAGGGGAATGAACACTGAAGCTTTCTTT
CAWSVPSYRGMNTEAFF
>TRBJ1-1|.|TRBD1|TRBV6-6
TGTGCCAGCAGTTACGCGGACAGGGGAGAAGCTTTCTTT
CASSYADRGEAFF
>TRBJ2-5|.|TRBD2|TRBV5-4
TGTGCCAGCAGCAGGACTAGCGGTAAACAAGAGACCCAGTACTTC
CASSRTSGKQETQYF
>TRBJ1-1|.|.|TRBV29-1
TGCAGCGTTGAAGGGCACAGGATGAACACTGAAGCTTTCTTT
CSVEGHRMNTEAFF
>TRBJ2-7|.|TRBD2|TRBV28
TGTGCCAGCAGTCTGGGCCTAGCGGGAGTGGAGGAGCAGTACTTC
CASSLGLAGVEEQYF
>TRBJ2-3|once|TRBD2|TRBV18
TGTGCCAGCTCACCACAAGTTCCGACTAGCTCAGATACGCAGTATTTT
CASSPQVPTSSDTQYF
>TRBJ2-5|.|.|TRBV3-1/TRBV3-2
TGTGCCAGCAGCCTGCCTCTAGCGCAACAAGAGACCCAGTACTTC
CASSLPLAQQETQYF
>TRBJ1-1|.|TRBD1|TRBV28
TGTGCCAGCAGTTCGGACAGGGGTGAAGCTTTCTTT
CASSSDRGEAFF
>TRBJ1-1|.|TRBD1|TRBV6-5
TGTGCCAGCCAGGAGGGGGCGGACACTGAAGCTTTCTTT
CASQEGADTEAFF
>TRBJ2-7|.|.|TRBV20-1
TGCAGTGCTAGTCGGCCCAGGGCCTACGAGCAGTACTTC
CSASRPRAYEQYF
>TRBJ1-2|.|.|TRBV5-4
TGTGCCAGCAGCTTGGAGTCTAGGAGACAGTCCGGCTACACCTTC
CASSLESRRQSGYTF
>TRBJ1-1|few|TRBD1|TRBV4-1
TGCGCCAGCAGCCAAGAAACAGGGGAAAGAGCTTTCTTT
CASSQETGERAFF
>TRBJ2-1|.|TRBD1|TRBV6-5
TGTGCCAGCAGACGGGACAGGGGGTACAATGAGCAGTTCTTC
CASRRDRGYNEQFF
>TRBJ2-5|.|.|TRBV18
TGTGCCAGCTCACCAGAGGAGACCCAGTACTTC
CASSPEETQYF
>TRBJ1-6|.|.|TRBV5-1
TGCGCCAGCAGCTTGCGGAGGGATAATTCACCCCTCCACTTT
CASSLRRDNSPLHF
>TRBJ2-3|.|.|TRBV29-1
TGCAGCGTCCTTTTTGACTTAGACTATATAGATACGCAGTATTTT
CSVLFDLDYIDTQYF
>TRBJ1-1|.|TRBD1|TRBV13
TGTGCCAGCAGCCGAGGACAGGGGCGTCGGAACACTGAAGCTTTCTTT
CASSRGQGRRNTEAFF
>TRBJ1-2|.|TRBD1|TRBV5-4
TGTGCCAGCAGCTACAGGGGAGGCTATGGCTACACCTTC
CASSYRGGYGYTF
>TRBJ1-6|.|TRBD1|TRBV6-5
TGTGCCAGCAGCCGGGACAGCGGTTCACCCCTCCACTTT
CASSRDSGSPLHF
>TRBJ2-5|.|.|TRBV9
TGTGCCAGCAGCGTAGCGGAAGGGAGGGAGACCCAGTACTTC
CASSVAEGRETQYF
>TRBJ2-2|.|.|TRBV15
TGTGCCACCAGCAGAGACTTCAGGGGCACCGGGGAGCTGTTTTTT
CATSRDFRGTGELFF
>TRBJ2-7|.|TRBD1|TRBV4-1
TGCGCCAGCAGCCAAGGATCGTGGGACAGGGTCTACGAGCAGTACTTC
CASSQGSWDRVYEQYF
>TRBJ1-1|.|TRBD1|TRBV5-1
TGCGCCAGCAGCTTGCGCTTACAGGGGTATGGAGGGAACACTGAAGCTTTCTTT
CASSLRLQGYGGNTEAFF